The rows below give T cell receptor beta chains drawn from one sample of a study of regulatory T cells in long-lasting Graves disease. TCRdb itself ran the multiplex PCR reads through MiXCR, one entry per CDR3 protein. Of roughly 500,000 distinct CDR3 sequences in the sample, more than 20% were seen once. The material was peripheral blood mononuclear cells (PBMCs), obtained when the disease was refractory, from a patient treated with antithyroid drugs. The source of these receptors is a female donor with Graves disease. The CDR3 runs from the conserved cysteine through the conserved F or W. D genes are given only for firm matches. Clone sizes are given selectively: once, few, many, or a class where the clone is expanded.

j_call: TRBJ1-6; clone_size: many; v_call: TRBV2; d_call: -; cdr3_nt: TGTGCCAGCAGTGAAGCCTGGCGGAATTCACCCCTCCACTTT; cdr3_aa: CASSEAWRNSPLHF
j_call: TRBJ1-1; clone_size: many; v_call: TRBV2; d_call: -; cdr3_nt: TGTGCCAGCAGTGAAGGGTTTAACAGGGTAGAAACTGAAGCTTTCTTT; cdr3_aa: CASSEGFNRVETEAFF
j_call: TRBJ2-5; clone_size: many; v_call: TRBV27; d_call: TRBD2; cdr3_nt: TGTGCCAGCCGCACTAGCGGTCGGCAAGAGACCCAGTACTTC; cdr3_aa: CASRTSGRQETQYF
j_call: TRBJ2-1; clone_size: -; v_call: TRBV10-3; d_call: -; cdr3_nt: TGTGCCATCAGTGAGCCTCGCTCCTACAATGAGCAGTTCTTC; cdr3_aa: CAISEPRSYNEQFF
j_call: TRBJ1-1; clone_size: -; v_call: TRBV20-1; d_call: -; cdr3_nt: TGCAGTGCTAGAGATGGTGATCTCGTCACAAACCCAAAAGGAGCTTTCTTT; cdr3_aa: CSARDGDLVTNPKGAFF
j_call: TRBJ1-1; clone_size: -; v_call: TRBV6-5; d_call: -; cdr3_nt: TGTGCCAGCAGTTACTCCAGAGACAGATTGAACACTGAAGCTTTCTTT; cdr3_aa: CASSYSRDRLNTEAFF
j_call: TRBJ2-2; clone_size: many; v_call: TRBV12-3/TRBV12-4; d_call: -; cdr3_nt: TGTGCCAGCAGCCGACTCGTTGCCGGGGAGCTGTTTTTT; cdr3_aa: CASSRLVAGELFF
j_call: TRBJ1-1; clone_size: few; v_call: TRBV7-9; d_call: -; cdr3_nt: TGTGCCAGCAGTAACCGGGACACCCTTCAGGCAGCTTTCTTT; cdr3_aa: CASSNRDTLQAAFF
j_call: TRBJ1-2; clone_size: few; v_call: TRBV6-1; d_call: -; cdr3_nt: TGTGCCAGCAGCAAAAGACAAGCGTCTAACGCCTATGGCTACACCTTC; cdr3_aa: CASSKRQASNAYGYTF
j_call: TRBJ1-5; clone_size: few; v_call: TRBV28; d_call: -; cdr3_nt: TGTGCCAGCAGTCCTCCCGGAGTTTATAGCAATCAGCCCCAGCATTTT; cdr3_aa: CASSPPGVYSNQPQHF
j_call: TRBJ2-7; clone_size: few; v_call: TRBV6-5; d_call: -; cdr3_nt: TGTGCCAGCAGTTACTCGAATATAGGGAAGGGCGAGCAGTACTTC; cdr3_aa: CASSYSNIGKGEQYF
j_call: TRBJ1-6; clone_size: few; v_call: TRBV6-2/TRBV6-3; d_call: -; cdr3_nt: TGTGCCAGCAGTTCCCTTAAATCACCCCTCCACTTT; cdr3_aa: CASSSLKSPLHF
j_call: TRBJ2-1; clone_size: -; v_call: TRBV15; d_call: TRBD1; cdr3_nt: TGTGCCACCAACAGGGGAACCTACAATGAGCAGTTCTTC; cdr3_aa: CATNRGTYNEQFF
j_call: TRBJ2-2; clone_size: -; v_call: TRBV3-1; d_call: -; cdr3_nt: TGTGCCAGCAGGTGGATGGCCATCGGGGAGCTGTTTTTT; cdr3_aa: CASRWMAIGELFF
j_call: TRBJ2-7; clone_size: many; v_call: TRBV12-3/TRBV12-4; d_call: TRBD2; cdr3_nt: TGTGCCAGCAGCCCAGCGGGAGGGCCGGGCGAGCAGTACTTC; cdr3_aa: CASSPAGGPGEQYF
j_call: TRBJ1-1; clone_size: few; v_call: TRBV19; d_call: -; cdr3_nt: TGTGCCAGTAGTATTGGGGCGGTGGAGGCTTTCTTT; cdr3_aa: CASSIGAVEAFF
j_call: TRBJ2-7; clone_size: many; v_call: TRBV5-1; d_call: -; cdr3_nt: TGCGCCAGCAGCATTGGAGGGACCACTCGCTACGAGCAGTACTTC; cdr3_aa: CASSIGGTTRYEQYF
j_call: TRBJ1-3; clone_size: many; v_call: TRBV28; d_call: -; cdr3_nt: TGTGCCAGCAGTCGACCTGGAAACACCATATATTTT; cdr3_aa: CASSRPGNTIYF